Listed below are T cell receptor beta chains from one sample, sequenced in a study of cytomegalovirus exposure and HLA in healthy donors. Clones were sequenced by immunoSEQ multiplex PCR, and TCRdb holds only the in-frame ones, with some missing. This sample has some 200,000 clones, with around 83% found just once. Material for sequencing was PBMCs. These receptors originate from a woman in her twenties or thirties in good health and CMV-seropositive. Each CDR3 is given with its conserved first and last residue. D genes are given only for firm matches. The listing skips clone size in some rows; elsewhere it reads once, few, many or a size class.

TRBD1 TRBJ1-1 TRBV6-5 - TGTGCCAGCAGGCGGACAGGGGAGACTTTCTTT CASRRTGETFF
- TRBJ1-2 TRBV7-8 - TGTGCCAGCAGCCCCTCGGAGGGGGGGGCAGGCTACACCTTC CASSPSEGGAGYTF
TRBD2 TRBJ2-2 TRBV7-9 - TGTGCCAGCAGCTGGGACTGGCGGGAGAGGACCGGGGAGCTGTTTTTT CASSWDWRERTGELFF
- TRBJ1-2 TRBV5-1 few TGCGCCAGCAGCCTAGGCGGGCGAGGGAACAACTATGGCTACACCTTC CASSLGGRGNNYGYTF
- TRBJ2-2 TRBV7-9 once TGTGCCAGCAGCAAAATGGCGGCGAACACCGGGGAGCTGTTTTTT CASSKMAANTGELFF
- TRBJ2-1 TRBV2 once TGTGCCAGCAGTGAATGGAGTTTGCGAAACAATGAGCAGTTCTTC CASSEWSLRNNEQFF
- TRBJ2-7 TRBV11-3 - TGTGCCAGCAGCTTAGATAGCTCCTACGAGCAGTACTTC CASSLDSSYEQYF
- TRBJ2-6 TRBV11-3 few TGTGCCAGCAGCTTGTCCGGGACACAAAACTCTGGGGCCAACGTCCTGACTTTC CASSLSGTQNSGANVLTF
- TRBJ1-2 TRBV2 - TGTGCCAGGGAACAGACTGGCTACACCTTC CAREQTGYTF
- TRBJ1-4 TRBV2 - TGTGCCAGCAGTCAACAGGGAGTAAGGGAAAAACTGTTTTTT CASSQQGVREKLFF
TRBD2 TRBJ2-7 TRBV5-1 - TGCGCCAGCAGCTTGGAAGCGGGAGTCGAGCAGTACTTC CASSLEAGVEQYF
- TRBJ2-4 TRBV2 - TGTGCCAGCAGCTTAGGCGGTGTGCCGGCCAAAAACATTCAGTACTTC CASSLGGVPAKNIQYF
- TRBJ1-1 TRBV19 - TGTGCCAGTTGCGGACAATTCACTGAAGCTTTCTTT CASCGQFTEAFF
- TRBJ1-4 TRBV27 - TGTGCCAGCACCCCCCGGGGGGGAGAAAAACTGTTTTTT CASTPRGGEKLFF